This T cell receptor beta chain appears in the sequencing data of a study of identical twins. TCRdb analysed the 5' RACE reads with MiXCR anew, one entry per CDR3 protein. The sample lists under 900,000 distinct CDR3 sequences, 9% to 15% occurring once. Overall study findings and caveats: Models underestimated out-of-frame TCR alpha sharing in monozygotic twins. Abundant beta clonotypes from cord blood had fewer insertions, unlike memory repertoires, which showed none. Sharing of beta out-of-frame sequences by twins showed a weaker excess.

This clonotype has a count of ten or more. Its antigen is as yet unknown. The CDR3 contains 13 residues. Germline V gene data show CDR1 as SGHKS and CDR2 as YYEKEE (reference sequence). Trimming took 4 bases from V and 7 from J; bases not matched to a gene: 4. This sample also appeared in a second study, on yellow fever vaccine responses in identical twins.

This clonotype was obtained from a woman aged 18-29 years in good health. The sequenced material came from PBMCs. The chain joins TRBV5-5 to TRBJ2-5, with 10 bases matching TRBD1. The CDR3: CASSGTGVGTQYF. In DNA form, the CDR3 reads TGTGCCAGCAGCGGGACAGGGGTTGGGACCCAGTACTTC.